The 25 T cell receptor beta chains below were found in one sample sequenced in a study of T cells after posttransplantation cyclophosphamide. Only in-frame clones appear in the TCRdb table, and some are missing; sequencing was by immunoSEQ multiplex PCR. The repertoire has 30,000 or so clones, none seen only once; the ten largest take about 4.9%. The sequenced sample was PBMCs. These receptors were taken from a woman in her 30s in good health and a related stem cell transplant donor.

This clone appeared many times. This rearrangement joins TRBV18 to TRBJ2-7, with D possibly being TRBD1 (5 bases). There are 15 residues in the CDR3. Trimming removed 2 bases from V and 2 bases from J, with 13 bases in between. Per the germline V gene, CDR1 is KGHSH and CDR2 is LQKENI. The CDR3 spells CASSPGQGSTYEQYF. CDR3 in DNA: TGTGCCAGCTCACCAGGGCAGGGCTCGACCTACGAGCAGTACTTC.

This clone has ten or more counts. This chain uses TRBV12-3 or TRBV12-4 with TRBJ1-6, with a possible D match to TRBD1 (6 bases). The V end lost 2 bases, the J end lost 9 bases, and 20 bases lay between the germline ends. The CDR3 extends over 17 amino acids. CDR3 amino acids: CASSLRGAAQGFSPLHF. The CDR3 region has the DNA TGTGCCAGCAGTTTAAGAGGGGCTGCACAGGGTTTTTCACCCCTCCACTTT.

The chain carries TRBV6-1 and TRBJ1-2, with D possibly being TRBD1 (5 bases). Trimming left V 2 bases short and J 6 bases short, with 10 bases between. Germline lookup yields CDR1 MNHNS and CDR2 SASEGT. The CDR3 covers 13 residues. The CDR3 sequence is CASSETQGDGYTF. The DNA for the CDR3 is TGTGCCAGCAGTGAAACGCAGGGCGATGGCTACACCTTC.

This clone has at least ten counts. The chain has TRBV2 and TRBJ2-7, with no clear D. V lost 1 base and J lost 0, with 10 bases in between. The CDR3 length is 15 residues. CDR1 and CDR2 from the germline V gene are SNHLY and FYNNEI. The CDR3: CASSEGRAVSYEQYF. The CDR3 region has the DNA TGTGCCAGCAGTGAAGGACGCGCGGTCTCCTACGAGCAGTACTTC.

This clone was seen only a few times. The rearrangement links TRBV4-3 to TRBJ2-5; 10 bases match TRBD2. CDR1 LGHNA and CDR2 YSLEER come from the germline V gene. This CDR3 spans 15 amino acids. The V and J ends lost 3 bases and 5 bases, in that order; junction bases with no gene match: 6. The CDR3 DNA sequence: TGCGCCAGCAGCCATCTAAGCGGGGGGGTCGAGACCCAGTACTTC. It yields the protein CASSHLSGGVETQYF.

This clone was observed many times. The V gene is TRBV5-1, the J gene TRBJ1-6, with D possibly TRBD1 on 5 matching bases. V was shortened by 0 bases and J by 14 bases, with 15 bases between the two germline ends. From germline, CDR1 is SGHRS and CDR2 YFSETQ. The length of the CDR3 is 14 residues. The CDR3 sequence is CASSLEGTGGSLHF. As DNA, the CDR3 is TGCGCCAGCAGCTTGGAGGGAACCGGGGGTTCCCTCCACTTT. Full variable domain (missing parts from reference TRBV5-1 and TRBJ1-6): KAGVTQTPRYLIKTRGQQVTLSCSPISGHRSVSWYQQTPGQGLQFLFEYFSETQRNKGNFPGRFSGRQFSNSRSEMNVSTLELGDSALYLCASSLEGTGGSLHFGNGTRLTVT.

The sample holds many counts of this clone. This chain links TRBV12-3 or TRBV12-4 with TRBJ2-1; 12 bases fit TRBD1. CDR3 length: 16 residues. V shed 1 base and J 5 bases; nucleotides not matched to a gene: 3. The CDR3 bases are TGTGCCAGCAGTTTAGGGAGGGACAGGGGGCACAATGAGCAGTTCTTC. This encodes CASSLGRDRGHNEQFF.

This clone was detected many times. V and J are TRBV7-2 and TRBJ2-7; 7 bases align to TRBD1. V lost 6 bases, J lost 2 bases, and 7 bases stayed unmatched. Germline lookup yields CDR1 SGHTA and CDR2 FQGNSA. This CDR3 is 14 amino acids long. DNA for the CDR3: TGTGCCAGCAGTTTGGCAGGGGGAACCTACGAGCAGTACTTC. Protein sequence: CASSLAGGTYEQYF. The whole variable domain, filled in from reference TRBV7-2 and TRBJ2-7, reads GAGVSQSPSNKVTEKGKDVELRCDPISGHTALYWYRQSLGQGLEFLIYFQGNSAPDKSGLPSDRFSAERTGGSVSTLTIQRTQQEDSAVYLCASSLAGGTYEQYFGPGTRLTVT.

This clone was counted ten times or more. V usage is TRBV19 and J usage is TRBJ2-7; unclear D gene. V lost 3 bases to trimming and J lost 2 bases, with 8 bases between them. Germline V lookup: CDR1 LNHDA, CDR2 SQIVND (reference sequence). The CDR3 has 13 residues. This chain's CDR3 is CASSIAETYEQYF. As DNA, the CDR3 is TGTGCCAGTAGTATCGCAGAAACCTACGAGCAGTACTTC.

This clone was seen at least ten times. The chain links TRBV9 to TRBJ2-1; 10 positions match TRBD2. This CDR3 spans 14 amino acids. Trimming took 6 bases from V and 9 from J; bases not matched to a gene: 9. CDR1 and CDR2 (germline): SGDLS, YYNGEE. The CDR3 reads CASMRSGGAGEQFF. CDR3 sequence (DNA): TGTGCCAGCATGCGGAGCGGGGGGGCGGGTGAGCAGTTCTTC.

In its sample, this clone was seen a few times. The chain joins TRBV6-1 to TRBJ2-2, with 13 positions matching TRBD2. After removal of 10 bases from V and 8 bases from J, the junction contained 10 bases not matched to a gene. Germline-derived CDR1 and CDR2 are MNHNS and SASEGT. The CDR3 is 15 amino acids. The chain's CDR3 is CAILTSGGAPGELFF. The CDR3 DNA sequence: TGTGCCATACTTACTAGCGGGGGGGCCCCTGGGGAGCTGTTTTTT.

Ten or more counts support this clone. CDR3 bases: TGTGCCAGCACCCCCGACAGGGTTATAGGTGGCTACACCTTC. It is translated as CASTPDRVIGGYTF. The J gene is TRBJ1-2, the V gene TRBV6-5, with 7 positions matching TRBD1. This CDR3 has 14 residues. Germline CDR1 reads MNHEY; CDR2 reads SVGAGI. Trimming took 7 bases from V and 7 from J; bases not matched to a gene: 12.

This clone appeared many times. The chain uses TRBV9 and TRBJ2-3; TRBD1 is a possible D gene (5 bases). Germline loops: CDR1 SGDLS, CDR2 YYNGEE. The CDR3 loop spans 16 amino acids. Trimming took 5 bases from V and 1 from J, leaving 17 bases between them. The chain's CDR3 is CASSLQLQAGTDTQYF. CDR3 DNA sequence: TGTGCCAGCAGTCTTCAACTACAGGCGGGCACAGATACGCAGTATTTT.

The CDR3 nucleotides are TGTGCCAGCAGCCAGGACAGGGCGGTCCCTCAAACCCAGTACTTC. This gives the protein CASSQDRAVPQTQYF. The chain joins TRBV7-6 to TRBJ2-5, with TRBD1 matching over 8 bases. V was pared by 5 bases and J by 8 bases, with 13 bases of the junction left unmatched. Per the germline V gene, CDR1 is SGHVS and CDR2 is FNYEAQ. The CDR3 spans 15 residues.

This clone was found many times. The chain couples TRBV6-2 or TRBV6-3 to TRBJ2-2; D ambiguous. Germline V gene lookup returns CDR1 MNHEY and CDR2 SVGEGT. Trimming stripped 0 bases from V and 8 bases from J, with 7 bases between. CDR3 length: 13 residues. In DNA, the CDR3 is TGTGCCAGCAGTTACTCGTACTTTGGGGAGCTGTTTTTT. Amino acid sequence: CASSYSYFGELFF.

This clone was detected ten times or more. V is TRBV15 and J is TRBJ1-2; 8 nucleotides match TRBD1. With V trimmed by 3 bases and J by 4 bases, 4 bases remained unmatched. CDR1 LNHNV and CDR2 YYDKDF come from the germline V gene (reference sequence). This CDR3 has 14 residues. The CDR3 loop reads CATSSQGAGYGYTF. DNA of the CDR3: TGTGCCACCAGCAGTCAGGGGGCTGGCTATGGCTACACCTTC.

This clone was found many times. The chain carries TRBV6-6 and TRBJ1-4; D may be TRBD1 (6 bases). Germline-derived CDR1 and CDR2 are MNHNY and SVGAGI (reference sequence). This CDR3 has 15 amino acids. Trimming cost V 5 bases and J 6 bases, with 16 bases left between them. The CDR3 loop is CASSGSRRGDEKLFF. As DNA, the CDR3 is TGTGCCAGCAGTGGTAGTCGCAGGGGAGATGAAAAACTGTTTTTT.

This clone was observed at least ten times. The chain couples TRBV27 to TRBJ2-7; the match to TRBD1 covers 7 bases. Per the germline V gene, CDR1 is MNHEY and CDR2 is SMNVEV (reference sequence). This CDR3 has 14 residues. V shed 6 bases, J shed 0 bases, and the junction held 5 bases outside the gene matches. The CDR3 DNA reads TGTGCCAGCAGGTTGACAGGGAGCTCCTACGAGCAGTACTTC. It is translated as CASRLTGSSYEQYF.

This clone was detected many times. The chain employs TRBV6-6 and TRBJ1-5, with 10 bases aligning to TRBD1. The CDR3 contains 14 residues. Germline CDR1 is MNHNY and CDR2 is SVGAGI (reference sequence). Trimming at V came to 5 bases and at J to 7 bases, leaving 5 bases not matched to a gene. The CDR3 bases are TGTGCCAGCAGTCCGACAGGGGGCGGGCAGCCCCAGCATTTT. It is translated as CASSPTGGGQPQHF.

This clone was seen many times. This rearrangement joins TRBV5-1 to TRBJ2-1, with 10 bases lining up with TRBD1. The V segment lost 4 bases and the J segment 2 bases; nucleotides outside the gene matches: 6. CDR1 and CDR2 from the germline V gene are SGHRS and YFSETQ. The CDR3 sequence is 16 residues long. The CDR3 here is CASSPGGTGAYNEQFF. Here the CDR3 DNA reads TGCGCCAGCAGCCCAGGGGGGACAGGGGCCTACAATGAGCAGTTCTTC.

This clone was recorded many times. The chain recombines TRBV5-1 with TRBJ1-1, with TRBD1 matching 11 bases. The germline gives CDR1 SGHRS, CDR2 YFSETQ. The CDR3 runs to 16 residues. With 4 bases clipped from V and 4 bases from J, the junction kept 9 bases outside the gene matches. The CDR3 is CASSLSGQGVFTEAFF. The CDR3 DNA reads TGCGCCAGCAGCCTTTCGGGACAGGGGGTATTCACTGAAGCTTTCTTT.

This clone was found a few times. The chain carries TRBV9 and TRBJ2-2; 8 bases line up with TRBD1. The V segment lost 5 bases and the J segment 6 bases; nucleotides outside the gene matches: 6. Germline CDR1 SGDLS, CDR2 YYNGEE. This CDR3 has 14 amino acids. The CDR3: CASSNRGKSGELFF. The CDR3 coding sequence is TGTGCCAGCAGTAACAGGGGGAAGTCCGGGGAGCTGTTTTTT.

This clone was recorded at least ten times. The rearrangement links TRBV12-3 or TRBV12-4 to TRBJ1-3; 7 bases agree with TRBD1. The CDR3 sequence is 14 residues long. Trimming at V came to 6 bases and at J to 3 bases, leaving 5 bases not matched to a gene. CDR3 residues: CASREQGRGNTIYF. The DNA of the CDR3 is TGTGCCAGCAGAGAACAGGGGCGTGGAAACACCATATATTTT.

In this sample, this clone turned up many times. This sequence joins TRBV27 and TRBJ1-2; 8 nucleotides agree with TRBD1. The CDR3 is 12 residues long. CDR1 and CDR2 from the germline V gene are MNHEY and SMNVEV (reference sequence). After removal of 5 bases from V and 7 bases from J, the junction contained 3 bases not matched to a gene. The CDR3 region is CASSRTGFGYTF. The CDR3 DNA follows: TGTGCCAGCAGTAGGACAGGGTTTGGCTACACCTTC.

This clone was detected ten times or more. The chain employs TRBV6-1 and TRBJ1-1, with TRBD1 identical over 8 bases. V dropped 6 bases and J dropped 7; count of bases not matched to a gene: 7. The germline V gene has CDR1 MNHNS and CDR2 SASEGT. This CDR3 is built from 13 residues. This chain's CDR3 is CASSPTGGVEAFF. Here the CDR3 DNA reads TGTGCCAGCAGCCCTACAGGGGGTGTTGAAGCTTTCTTT.